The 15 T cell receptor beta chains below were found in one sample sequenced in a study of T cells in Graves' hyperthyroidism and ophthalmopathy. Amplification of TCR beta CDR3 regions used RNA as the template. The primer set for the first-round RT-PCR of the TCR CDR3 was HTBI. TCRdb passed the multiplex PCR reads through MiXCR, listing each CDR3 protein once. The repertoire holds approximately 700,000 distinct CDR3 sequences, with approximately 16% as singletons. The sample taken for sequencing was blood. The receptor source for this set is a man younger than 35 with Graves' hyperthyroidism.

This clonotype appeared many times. For the CDR3, the DNA is TGTGCCAGTAGTATCCGGACTAGCGAGTACGAGCAGTACTTC. Its protein product is CASSIRTSEYEQYF. The gene calls are TRBV19 and TRBJ2-7; TRBD2 agrees at 9 bases. V lost 3 bases, J lost 4 bases, and 4 bases stayed unmatched. Germline CDR1 and CDR2: LNHDA and SQIVND (reference sequence). There are 14 residues in the CDR3.

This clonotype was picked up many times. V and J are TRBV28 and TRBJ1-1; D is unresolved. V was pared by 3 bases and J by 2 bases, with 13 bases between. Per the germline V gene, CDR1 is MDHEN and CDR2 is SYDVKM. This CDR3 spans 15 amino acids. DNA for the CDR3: TGTGCCAGCAGTTTTCTCAGTTTACAAAACACTGAAGCTTTCTTT. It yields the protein CASSFLSLQNTEAFF. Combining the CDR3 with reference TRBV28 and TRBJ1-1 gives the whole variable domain DVKVTQSSRYLVKRTGEKVFLECVQDMDHENMFWYRQDPGLGLRLIYFSYDVKMKEKGDIPEGYSVSREKKERFSLILESASTNQTSMYLCASSFLSLQNTEAFFGQGTRLTVV.

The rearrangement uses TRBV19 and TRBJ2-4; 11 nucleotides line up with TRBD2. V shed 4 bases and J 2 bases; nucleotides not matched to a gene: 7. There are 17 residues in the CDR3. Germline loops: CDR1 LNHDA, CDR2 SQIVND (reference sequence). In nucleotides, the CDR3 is TGTGCCAGTAGTACCCAGACTAGCGGGAATTCCAAAAACATTCAGTACTTC. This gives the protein CASSTQTSGNSKNIQYF.

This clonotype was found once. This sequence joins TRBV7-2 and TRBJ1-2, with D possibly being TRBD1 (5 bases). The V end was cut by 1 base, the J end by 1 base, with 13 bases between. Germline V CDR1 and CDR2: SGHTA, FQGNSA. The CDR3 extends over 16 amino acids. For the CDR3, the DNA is TGTGCCAGCAGCTTAGAGGGACGCGGAATTAACTATGGCTACACCTTC. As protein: CASSLEGRGINYGYTF. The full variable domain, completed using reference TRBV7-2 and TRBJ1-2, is GAGVSQSPSNKVTEKGKDVELRCDPISGHTALYWYRQSLGQGLEFLIYFQGNSAPDKSGLPSDRFSAERTGGSVSTLTIQRTQQEDSAVYLCASSLEGRGINYGYTFGSGTRLTVV.

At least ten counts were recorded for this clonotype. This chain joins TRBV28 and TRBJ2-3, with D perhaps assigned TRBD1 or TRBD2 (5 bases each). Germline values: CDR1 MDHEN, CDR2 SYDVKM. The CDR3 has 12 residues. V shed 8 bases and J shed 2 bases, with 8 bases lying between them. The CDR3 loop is CASGTTTDTQYF. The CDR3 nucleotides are TGTGCCAGCGGGACCACCACAGATACGCAGTATTTT.

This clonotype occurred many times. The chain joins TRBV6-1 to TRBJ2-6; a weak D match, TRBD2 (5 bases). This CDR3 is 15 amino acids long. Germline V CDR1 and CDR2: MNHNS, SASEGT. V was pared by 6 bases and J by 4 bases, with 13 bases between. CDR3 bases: TGTGCCAGCAGAACACAGCGGTCGGGGGCCAACGTCCTGACTTTC. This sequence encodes CASRTQRSGANVLTF.

The CDR3: CASSLLQGDGYTF. The CDR3 bases are TGTGCCAGCAGCTTACTCCAGGGTGATGGCTACACCTTC. This sequence joins TRBV7-9 and TRBJ1-2; tentatively, D is TRBD1 (5 bases). Germline CDR1 SEHNR, CDR2 FQNEAQ (reference sequence). This CDR3 is built from 13 residues. Trimming took 2 bases from V and 6 from J, leaving 10 bases between them.

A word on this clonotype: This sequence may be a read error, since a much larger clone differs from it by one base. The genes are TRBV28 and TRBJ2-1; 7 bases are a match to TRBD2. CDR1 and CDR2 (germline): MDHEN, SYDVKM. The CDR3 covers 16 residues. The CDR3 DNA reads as TGTGCCTGCAGTCCCCGGGGACTATCCCCCTTCAATGAGCAGTTCTTC. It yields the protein CACSPRGLSPFNEQFF.

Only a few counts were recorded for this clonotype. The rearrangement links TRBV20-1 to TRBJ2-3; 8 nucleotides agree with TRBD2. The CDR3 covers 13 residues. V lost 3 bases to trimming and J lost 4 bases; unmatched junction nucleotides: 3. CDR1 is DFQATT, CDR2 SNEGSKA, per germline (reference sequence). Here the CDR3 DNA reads TGCAGTGCTAGGCGGGAGGTGGCAGATACGCAGTATTTT. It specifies CSARREVADTQYF.

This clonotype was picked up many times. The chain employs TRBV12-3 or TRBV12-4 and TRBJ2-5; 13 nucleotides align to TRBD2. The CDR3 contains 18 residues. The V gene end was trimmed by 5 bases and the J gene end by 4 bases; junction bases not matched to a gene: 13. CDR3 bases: TGTGCCAGCAGTGGGACCGCTACTAGCGGGAGGGCCGGAGAGACCCAGTACTTC. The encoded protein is CASSGTATSGRAGETQYF.

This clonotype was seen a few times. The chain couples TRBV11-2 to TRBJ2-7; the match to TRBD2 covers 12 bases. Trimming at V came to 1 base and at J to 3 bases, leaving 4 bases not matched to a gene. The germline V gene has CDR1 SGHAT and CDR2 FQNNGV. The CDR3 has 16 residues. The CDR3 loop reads CASSLARLAGVYEQYF. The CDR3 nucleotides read TGTGCCAGCAGCTTAGCCCGACTAGCGGGAGTCTACGAGCAGTACTTC. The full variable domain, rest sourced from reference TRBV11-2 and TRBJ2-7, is EAGVAQSPRYKIIEKRQSVAFWCNPISGHATLYWYQQILGQGPKLLIQFQNNGVVDDSQLPKDRFSAERLKGVDSTLKIQPAKLEDSAVYLCASSLARLAGVYEQYFGPGTRLTVT.

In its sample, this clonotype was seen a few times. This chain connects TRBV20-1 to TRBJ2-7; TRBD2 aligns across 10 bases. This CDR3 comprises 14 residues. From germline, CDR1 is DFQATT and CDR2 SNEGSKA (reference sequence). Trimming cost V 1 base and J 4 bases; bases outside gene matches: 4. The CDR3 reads CSARAELAGYEQYF. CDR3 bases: TGCAGTGCTAGAGCCGAACTAGCGGGATACGAGCAGTACTTC.

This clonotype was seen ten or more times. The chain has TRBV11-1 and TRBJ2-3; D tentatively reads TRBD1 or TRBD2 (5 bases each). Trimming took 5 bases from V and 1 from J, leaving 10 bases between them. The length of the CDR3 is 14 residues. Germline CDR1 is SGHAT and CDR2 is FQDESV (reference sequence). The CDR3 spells CASSKGPGTDTQYF. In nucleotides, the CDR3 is TGTGCCAGCAGCAAGGGACCGGGCACAGATACGCAGTATTTT.

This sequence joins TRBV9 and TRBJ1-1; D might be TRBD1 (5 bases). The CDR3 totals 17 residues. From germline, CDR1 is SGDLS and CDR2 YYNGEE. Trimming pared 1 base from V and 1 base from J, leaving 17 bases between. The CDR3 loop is CASSVSEAGHPNTEAFF. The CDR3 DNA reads TGTGCCAGCAGCGTATCCGAGGCCGGACACCCGAACACTGAAGCTTTCTTT.

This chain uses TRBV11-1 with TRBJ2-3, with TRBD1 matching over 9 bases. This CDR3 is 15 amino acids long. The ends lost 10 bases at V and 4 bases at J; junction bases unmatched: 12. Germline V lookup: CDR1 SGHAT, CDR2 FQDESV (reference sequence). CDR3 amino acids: CATTWDREFADTQYF. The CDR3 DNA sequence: TGTGCCACCACCTGGGACAGGGAGTTCGCAGATACGCAGTATTTT.